This entry describes one T cell receptor beta chain. Its antigen is currently unknown. TCR beta VDJ and CDR3 profiles were obtained from a genomic DNA template. One entry per CDR3 protein results from TCRdb running MiXCR on the reads. The data contain approximately 270,000 distinct CDR3 sequences, 50% to 70% of them singletons. These data belong to a study of CD8+CD57+ T cells in acquired aplastic anemia. The overall study: Around 3.2 ug was the average amount of DNA from sorted CD4+ and CD8+ cells. Study-wide findings and caveats: In CD8+ cells, Simpson's diversity showed no significant difference between patients and controls. A set of about 30 CD8+ CDR3 sequences was shared between patients and controls, and these sequences appeared highly expressed in patients.

V was trimmed by 7 bases and J by 2 bases, leaving 9 bases between them. Germline V gene sequence: CDR1 ENHRY, CDR2 SYGVKD. The CDR3 contains 12 residues. The sample taken for sequencing was sorted CD4+, CD8+, or CD8+CD57+ T cells (not recorded which) from PBMCs. This chain joins TRBV10-3 and TRBJ2-7; D gene ambiguous. This receptor was identified in a human donor with severe aplastic anemia or a healthy control (not recorded which). In DNA, the CDR3 is TGTGCCATCAAAGCCGCCCCCTACGAGCAGTACTTC. Protein sequence: CAIKAAPYEQYF.